A selection of T cell receptor beta chains follows, all from one sample in a study of blood T cell repertoires in COVID-19. This table comes from immunoSEQ multiplex PCR, and its TCRdb copy is limited to in-frame clones, with some not included. Among 280,000 or so clones listed, roughly 86% were seen once. The source material was peripheral blood. The receptors were sampled from a man aged 18 to 35 with active or convalescent COVID-19. Both conserved end residues are part of each CDR3. The D gene is left open where the match is weak. The size field is filled for only some rows; it gives once, few, many or a size class.

J: TRBJ2-2; D: -; V: TRBV19; size: -; length: 14; CDR3: CASSIRASTGELFF; DNA: TGTGCCAGTAGTATCAGGGCGTCTACCGGGGAGCTGTTTTTT
J: TRBJ1-1; D: -; V: TRBV11-2; size: -; length: 13; CDR3: CASSFPAGPRTFF; DNA: TGTGCCAGCAGCTTCCCCGCGGGACCGAGAACTTTCTTT
J: TRBJ2-3; D: -; V: TRBV19; size: -; length: 15; CDR3: CASSIGQRGTDTQYF; DNA: TGTGCCAGTAGTATAGGACAGCGCGGTACAGATACGCAGTATTTT
J: TRBJ2-2; D: -; V: TRBV9; size: once; length: 15; CDR3: CASSDRQNNTGELFF; DNA: TGTGCCAGCAGCGACCGACAGAACAACACCGGGGAGCTGTTTTTT
J: TRBJ2-3; D: -; V: TRBV11-2; size: -; length: 17; CDR3: CASSLNLGGTSTDTQYF; DNA: TGTGCCAGCAGCTTAAACTTGGGGGGTACTAGCACAGATACGCAGTATTTT
J: TRBJ2-1; D: TRBD2; V: TRBV27; size: -; length: 16; CDR3: CASSWGTSGGRNEQFF; DNA: TGTGCCAGCAGTTGGGGGACTAGCGGGGGGAGGAATGAGCAGTTCTTC
J: TRBJ2-2; D: TRBD1; V: TRBV4-1; size: -; length: 16; CDR3: CASSQYDRGNTGELFF; DNA: TGCGCCAGCAGCCAATACGACAGGGGGAACACCGGGGAGCTGTTTTTT
J: TRBJ2-1; D: -; V: TRBV9; size: -; length: 17; CDR3: CASSRPRDGGADNEQFF; DNA: TGTGCCAGCAGCCGCCCAAGGGACGGGGGAGCCGACAATGAGCAGTTCTTC
J: TRBJ2-7; D: TRBD1; V: TRBV7-2; size: -; length: 15; CDR3: CASSLGGQAIYEQYF; DNA: TGTGCCAGCAGCCTCGGAGGACAGGCGATCTACGAGCAGTACTTC
J: TRBJ1-1; D: -; V: TRBV11-2; size: -; length: 14; CDR3: CASSLVGAGTEAFF; DNA: TGTGCCAGCAGCTTAGTGGGGGCTGGAACTGAAGCTTTCTTT